This TCR beta chain was sequenced for a study of neurological immune-mediated disorders. Time point in this sample: technical triplicate 2. TCRdb redid the calling of the 5' RACE reads with MiXCR, one entry per CDR3 protein. The sample contains tens of thousands of distinct CDR3 sequences, more than 20% of which appear only once. As to this clonotype: Germline is not matched at one junction end, which may reflect a read error.

The CDR3 spans 12 residues. Germline V gives CDR1 DFQATT, CDR2 SNEGSKA (reference sequence). The sequencing input was PBMCs. The genes are TRBV20-1 and TRBJ2-3; D gene ambiguous. The clonotype comes from a man in his 60s with HTLV-1-associated myelopathy (HAM/TSP). Here the CDR3 DNA reads TGCAGTGCTCAACTAAACACAGATACGCAATATTTT. As protein: CSAQLNTDTQYF.